This passage covers 23 T cell receptor beta chains from one sample sequenced in a study of OX40 agonist ivuxolimab in advanced cancers. Repertoires were generated with immunoSEQ multiplex PCR, while TCRdb's copy carries only in-frame clones and drops some. This sample has tens of thousands of clones; roughly 80% occur once, and the top ten carry less than 2%. The source material was CD4+ or CD8+ T cells sorted from blood, sampled in a trial of the OX40 agonist ivuxolimab. These receptor sequences come from an adult with an advanced solid tumor such as melanoma, head and neck, liver or kidney cancer.

V usage is TRBV4-2 and J usage is TRBJ1-5, with D perhaps matching TRBD1 (5 bases). In germline, CDR1 is LGHNA, CDR2 YNFKEQ. This CDR3 is built from 14 residues. Trimming left V 4 bases short and J 7 bases short, with 14 bases between. The CDR3 sequence: CASSRRGKLQPQHF. CDR3 sequence (DNA): TGTGCCAGCAGCCGTAGGGGCAAGTTACAGCCCCAGCATTTT.

This sequence joins TRBV5-1 and TRBJ2-3; D ambiguous. V was shortened by 4 bases and J by 2 bases, with 11 bases between the two germline ends. The CDR3 covers 14 residues. Germline-derived CDR1 and CDR2 are SGHRS and YFSETQ. CDR3 in amino acids: CASSALVSTDTQYF. CDR3 bases: TGCGCCAGCAGCGCCTTAGTGTCCACAGATACGCAGTATTTT.

The CDR3: CASSDYGDTEAFF. The CDR3 nucleotides are TGCGCCAGCAGTGACTACGGGGACACTGAAGCTTTCTTT. The V call is TRBV10-2, the J call TRBJ1-1, with D hard to call. CDR3 length: 13 residues. V was pared by 3 bases and J by 3 bases, with 8 bases between. CDR1 is WSHSY and CDR2 is SAAADI in the germline V gene.

The rearrangement uses TRBV18 and TRBJ1-4, with 10 bases aligning to TRBD1. In germline, CDR1 is KGHSH, CDR2 LQKENI. Trimming at V came to 6 bases and at J to 5 bases, leaving 6 bases not matched to a gene. The CDR3 is 15 residues long. CDR3 sequence reads: CASSRRQGANEKLFF. The CDR3 region has the DNA TGTGCCAGCTCTCGTCGACAGGGGGCGAATGAAAAACTGTTTTTT. Based on the CDR3 plus reference TRBV18 and TRBJ1-4, the full variable domain is NAGVMQNPRHLVRRRGQEARLRCSPMKGHSHVYWYRQLPEEGLKFMVYLQKENIIDESGMPKERFSAEFPKEGPSILRIQQVVRGDSAAYFCASSRRQGANEKLFFGSGTQLSVL.

The rearrangement uses TRBV18 and TRBJ2-7; D is possibly TRBD1 (6 bases). V was cut by 4 bases and J by 1 base, with 20 bases left in between. The CDR3 loop spans 17 amino acids. Germline V gives CDR1 KGHSH, CDR2 LQKENI. CDR3 sequence: CASSRDVTGRGSYEQYF. The CDR3 DNA is TGTGCCAGCTCACGCGATGTGACGGGAAGGGGGTCCTACGAGCAGTACTTC.

The chain combines TRBV6-1 with TRBJ1-1; no definite D call. Trimming shortened V by 6 bases and J by 1 base, and 3 bases separated the two germline ends. The germline V gene encodes CDR1 MNHNS and CDR2 SASEGT. The CDR3 is 11 amino acids. This chain's CDR3 is CASRANTEAFF. The DNA of the CDR3 is TGTGCCAGCAGGGCGAACACTGAAGCTTTCTTT.

V usage is TRBV20-1 and J usage is TRBJ2-3; D is unresolved. The CDR3 consists of 10 residues. V was shortened by 2 bases and J by 6 bases, with 3 bases between the two germline ends. Germline lookup yields CDR1 DFQATT and CDR2 SNEGSKA (reference sequence). The CDR3 DNA sequence: TGCAGTGCTAGACCCGATACGCAGTATTTT. Protein sequence: CSARPDTQYF.

The CDR3 loop is CAWSVGASGISEGETQYF. In nucleotides, the CDR3 is TGTGCCTGGAGTGTAGGCGCTAGCGGGATCTCGGAGGGAGAGACCCAGTACTTC. V gene TRBV30 combines with J gene TRBJ2-5, with 9 bases aligning to TRBD2. This CDR3 has 18 residues. The germline CDR1 and CDR2 sequences are GTSNPN and SVGIG (reference sequence). Trimming cost V 0 bases and J 4 bases; bases outside gene matches: 15.

V is TRBV5-1 and J is TRBJ2-1; D not resolved. The V end lost 5 bases, the J end lost 3 bases, and 15 bases lay between the germline ends. Germline CDR1 and CDR2: SGHRS and YFSETQ. The CDR3 has 15 residues. The CDR3 spells CASSPDSTRYNEQFF. CDR3 sequence (DNA): TGCGCCAGCAGTCCAGACTCAACCCGCTACAATGAGCAGTTCTTC.

Only one count was recorded for this clone. The V call is TRBV2, the J call TRBJ2-5; D is possibly TRBD1 or TRBD2 (5 bases each). V was shortened by 7 bases and J by 7 bases, with 19 bases between the two germline ends. Per germline, CDR1 SNHLY and CDR2 FYNNEI. The CDR3 sequence is 14 residues long. CDR3 sequence: CASNRAGTTRTQYF. CDR3 DNA: TGTGCCAGCAATCGGGCCGGGACCACTCGGACCCAGTACTTC.

This clone showed up just a few times. J is TRBJ2-5 and V is TRBV18; 10 bases map to TRBD2. The germline gives CDR1 KGHSH, CDR2 LQKENI. CDR3 size: 18 residues. V dropped 4 bases and J dropped 5; count of bases not matched to a gene: 16. CDR3 bases: TGTGCCAGCTCACTAGCCGTTTTTAGCGGGAGGCCCCAGGAGACCCAGTACTTC. Its translation: CASSLAVFSGRPQETQYF.

The sample holds one count of this clone. The rearrangement uses TRBV2 and TRBJ1-2; D is unclear. The CDR3 consists of 14 residues. Trimming shortened V by 3 bases and J by 0 bases, and 8 bases separated the two germline ends. Germline V gives CDR1 SNHLY, CDR2 FYNNEI. The CDR3 here is CASSDRVTNYGYTF. The DNA of the CDR3 is TGTGCCAGCAGTGATCGGGTTACTAACTATGGCTACACCTTC.

J is TRBJ1-2 and V is TRBV19; D uncertain. Deletions cut 4 bases from V and 2 bases from J, with 5 bases between. This CDR3 is built from 12 residues. The germline gives CDR1 LNHDA, CDR2 SQIVND (reference sequence). The CDR3 here is CASSRNNYGYTF. The CDR3 DNA sequence: TGTGCCAGTAGTAGGAACAACTATGGCTACACCTTC.

This sequence joins TRBV4-3 and TRBJ2-7, with TRBD1 as a possible D gene (6 bases). The V gene's germline CDR1 is LGHNA and CDR2 YSLEER. V was pared by 0 bases and J by 3 bases, with 12 bases between. The CDR3 has 15 residues. The CDR3, as DNA: TGCGCCAGCAGCCAAGAGCACGGGACACTCTACGAGCAGTACTTC. It is translated as CASSQEHGTLYEQYF.

The CDR3 DNA follows: TGTGCCAGCAGCCCTACCGGGACTGGGGATTCACCCCTCCACTTT. Translating it yields CASSPTGTGDSPLHF. V is TRBV5-4 and J is TRBJ1-6, with D perhaps TRBD1 (5 bases). This CDR3 spans 15 amino acids. V was trimmed by 4 bases and J by 8 bases, leaving 16 bases between them. Germline lookup yields CDR1 SGHNT and CDR2 YYREEE (reference sequence). Variable domain in full (rest from reference TRBV5-4 and TRBJ1-6): ETGVTQSPTHLIKTRGQQVTLRCSSQSGHNTVSWYQQALGQGPQFIFQYYREEENGRGNFPPRFSGLQFPNYSSELNVNALELDDSALYLCASSPTGTGDSPLHFGNGTRLTVT.

In this sample, this clone turned up once. V usage is TRBV18 and J usage is TRBJ1-1, with D perhaps TRBD1 (5 bases). CDR1 KGHSH and CDR2 LQKENI come from the germline V gene. The CDR3 sequence is 13 residues long. Trimming removed 2 bases from V and 5 bases from J, with 9 bases in between. CDR3 sequence (DNA): TGTGCCAGCTCACCAGAGAGGGGTACTGAAGCTTTCTTT. Translated: CASSPERGTEAFF.

This chain joins TRBV18 and TRBJ2-5; D is undetermined. This CDR3 contains 11 residues. CDR1 is KGHSH, CDR2 LQKENI, per germline. V was pared by 4 bases and J by 2 bases, with 2 bases between. The CDR3 is CASSQQETQYF. The CDR3 DNA sequence: TGTGCCAGCTCACAACAAGAGACCCAGTACTTC.

The chain combines TRBV5-1 with TRBJ1-1; weak D call: TRBD1 (6 bases). This CDR3 has 14 residues. V lost 3 bases and J lost 3, with 12 bases in between. CDR1 and CDR2 (germline): SGHRS, YFSETQ. CDR3 nucleotides: TGCGCCAGCAGCTCACAGGGAAGGGACACTGAAGCTTTCTTT. This sequence encodes CASSSQGRDTEAFF.

The gene calls are TRBV4-3 and TRBJ2-3; maybe TRBD2 (6 bases). Per germline, CDR1 LGHNA and CDR2 YSLEER. With 3 bases removed from V and 9 bases from J, the gap between germline ends came to 13 bases. The CDR3 covers 13 residues. The CDR3 nucleotides read TGCGCCAGCAGCCATGAGTGGGAGGACACGCAGTATTTT. Protein sequence: CASSHEWEDTQYF.

The rearrangement joins TRBV20-1 to TRBJ2-3; D not certain. Germline CDR1 DFQATT, CDR2 SNEGSKA (reference sequence). V lost 5 bases and J lost 8, with 11 bases in between. There are 11 residues in the CDR3. DNA of the CDR3: TGCAGTGCTCCATTCTGGGCTACGCAGTATTTT. Amino acids: CSAPFWATQYF.

The chain couples TRBV5-6 to TRBJ1-1, with 7 bases identical to TRBD1. Germline V CDR1 and CDR2: SGHDT, YYEEEE. The CDR3 length is 15 residues. V was clipped by 0 bases and J by 0 bases; unmatched bases: 2. The CDR3 DNA reads as TGTGCCAGCAGCTTGGACAGGGGTATGAACACTGAAGCTTTCTTT. Encoded protein: CASSLDRGMNTEAFF.

The V call is TRBV7-9, the J call TRBJ1-3; no clear D. The V end was cut by 9 bases, the J end by 0 bases, with 12 bases between. Germline assignment: CDR1 SEHNR and CDR2 FQNEAQ (reference sequence). This CDR3 has 14 residues. This CDR3 reads CASSNGFSGNTIYF. CDR3 DNA: TGTGCCAGTTCGAACGGATTCTCTGGAAACACCATATATTTT.

DNA of the CDR3: TGTGCCAGTAGTATCGGGACAGGCTTCTACAATGAGCAGTTCTTC. Protein sequence: CASSIGTGFYNEQFF. The chain couples TRBV19 to TRBJ2-1, with 8 nucleotides matching TRBD1. CDR3 length: 15 residues. Germline values: CDR1 LNHDA, CDR2 SQIVND (reference sequence). V was clipped by 3 bases and J by 3 bases; unmatched bases: 4.